Below, 19 T cell receptor beta chains from the same sample are listed, as sequenced in a study of response to subunit inactivated influenza vaccine. TCRdb reprocessed the RT-PCR reads via MiXCR and lists one record per CDR3 protein. The sample records approximately 530,000 distinct CDR3 sequences, around 7.7% being singletons. The sample here was PBMCs from blood, taken about 24 months after vaccination. These receptors all come from a man aged 45 to 75 who received an inactivated influenza vaccine.

The table lists this clonotype with many counts. V and J are TRBV6-1 and TRBJ1-1, with D unclear. V was trimmed by 7 bases and J by 4 bases, leaving 13 bases between them. Germline lookup yields CDR1 MNHNS and CDR2 SASEGT. The CDR3 covers 13 residues. The CDR3, as DNA: TGTGCCAGCAATGCGGGATGGAGCACTGAAGCTTTCTTT. This gives the protein CASNAGWSTEAFF.

This sequence joins TRBV29-1 and TRBJ2-5, with D uncertain. This CDR3 has 12 residues. CDR1 and CDR2 (germline): SQVTM, ANQGSEA. Deletions cut 7 bases from V and 5 bases from J, with 14 bases between. For the CDR3, the DNA is TGCAGCGAATCAAATATTGGGGAGACCCAGTACTTC. This encodes CSESNIGETQYF.

This sequence joins TRBV29-1 and TRBJ2-1, with TRBD2 identical over 9 bases. Germline V lookup: CDR1 SQVTM, CDR2 ANQGSEA. This CDR3 contains 13 residues. J gave up 4 bases and V 8 bases, and 6 bases lay outside the gene matches. CDR3 bases: TGCAGCTACGTGACTAGCGGATACAATGAGCAGTTCTTC. Its translation: CSYVTSGYNEQFF.

The CDR3 spells CASSHGQGLREQYF. The DNA of the CDR3 is TGCGCCAGCAGCCACGGACAGGGTTTGAGGGAGCAGTACTTC. The chain links TRBV4-3 to TRBJ2-7; 8 positions agree with TRBD1. With V trimmed by 3 bases and J by 7 bases, 8 bases remained unmatched. CDR3 length equals 14 residues. Germline CDR1 LGHNA, CDR2 YSLEER.

This clonotype was found many times. This rearrangement joins TRBV10-3 to TRBJ2-1; D is uncertain. CDR1 and CDR2 (germline): ENHRY, SYGVKD. The CDR3 is 14 amino acids. V lost 10 bases to trimming and J lost 4 bases, with 17 bases between them. CDR3 residues: CATGLAGVYNEQFF. The CDR3 nucleotides are TGTGCCACCGGATTAGCTGGGGTATACAATGAGCAGTTCTTC.

The table lists this clonotype with a few counts. The chain uses TRBV6-5 and TRBJ2-5; 7 bases map to TRBD1. Germline CDR1 is MNHEY and CDR2 is SVGAGI. With V trimmed by 0 bases and J by 5 bases, 3 bases remained unmatched. This CDR3 is 14 amino acids long. The chain's CDR3 is CASSYSTGPETQYF. In nucleotides, the CDR3 is TGTGCCAGCAGTTACTCGACAGGGCCCGAGACCCAGTACTTC.

At least ten counts were recorded for this clonotype. The J gene is TRBJ2-2, the V gene TRBV14, with D perhaps matching TRBD1 (5 bases). The CDR3 extends over 13 amino acids. Germline V lookup: CDR1 SGHDN, CDR2 FVKESK. V was shortened by 2 bases and J by 13 bases, with 14 bases between the two germline ends. CDR3 bases: TGTGCCAGCAGCCAATCGCAGGGTAGGAGGCTGTTTTTT. Residues: CASSQSQGRRLFF.

In DNA form, the CDR3 reads TGTGCCAGCAGTCTTAGGACAGGGATCGGGGAGCTGTTTTTT. It yields the protein CASSLRTGIGELFF. The chain is built from TRBV2 and TRBJ2-2, with 8 positions matching TRBD1. The CDR3 sequence is 14 residues long. Trimming took 5 bases from V and 7 from J; bases not matched to a gene: 6. Germline V CDR1 and CDR2: SNHLY, FYNNEI. The whole variable domain, filled in from reference TRBV2 and TRBJ2-2, reads EPEVTQTPSHQVTQMGQEVILRCVPISNHLYFYWYRQILGQKVEFLVSFYNNEISEKSEIFDDQFSVERPDGSNFTLKIRSTKLEDSAMYFCASSLRTGIGELFFGEGSRLTVL.

The rearrangement links TRBV12-3 or TRBV12-4 to TRBJ2-7, with 8 bases lining up with TRBD1. The CDR3 loop spans 14 amino acids. Trimming cost V 3 bases and J 6 bases; bases outside gene matches: 7. CDR3 in DNA: TGTGCCAGCAGTTTCGCGGACAGGGCCGCCGAGCAGTACTTC. Protein sequence: CASSFADRAAEQYF.

This clonotype showed up many times. The V gene is TRBV5-7, the J gene TRBJ2-5; TRBD1 matches at 8 bases. TRBV5-7 is flagged as an ORF with uncertain function. The V and J ends lost 3 bases and 5 bases, in that order; junction bases with no gene match: 15. The CDR3 consists of 17 residues. The DNA for the CDR3 is TGTGCCAGCAGCTCACCCAGGGGACAGGTTATGGGGGAGACCCAGTACTTC. This encodes CASSSPRGQVMGETQYF.

The chain uses TRBV24-1 and TRBJ2-1, with 10 nucleotides matching TRBD2. The CDR3 runs to 16 residues. V was pared by 3 bases and J by 8 bases, with 9 bases of the junction left unmatched. The V gene's germline CDR1 is KGHDR and CDR2 SFDVKD. In DNA, the CDR3 is TGTGCCACCAGTGATCACAAGCGGGAGGGCCGAGATGAGCAGTTCTTC. It yields the protein CATSDHKREGRDEQFF.

This clonotype was detected a few times. The chain employs TRBV7-8 and TRBJ2-6; 7 nucleotides match TRBD2. V dropped 5 bases and J dropped 0; count of bases not matched to a gene: 7. CDR3 size: 17 residues. Germline V gene sequence: CDR1 SGHVS, CDR2 FQNEAQ. CDR3: CASSSGGGTSGANVLTF. CDR3 DNA: TGTGCCAGCAGCAGTGGGGGGGGAACCTCTGGGGCCAACGTCCTGACTTTC.

This clonotype was seen a handful of times. The chain joins TRBV10-3 to TRBJ2-3; D gene uncertain. The CDR3 runs to 11 residues. V dropped 4 bases and J dropped 6 bases, with 5 bases sitting between them. The germline CDR1 and CDR2 sequences are ENHRY and SYGVKD. CDR3 sequence: CAISVSDTQYF. CDR3 DNA sequence: TGTGCCATCAGTGTCAGCGATACGCAGTATTTT.

The chain has TRBV7-3 and TRBJ2-1; D is possibly TRBD2 (6 bases). The CDR3 extends over 17 amino acids. In germline, CDR1 is SGHTA, CDR2 FQGTGA. Trimming cost V 4 bases and J 11 bases, with 27 bases left between them. The CDR3 nucleotides are TGTGCCAGCAGCTCCCAGCGGAAGCTAGCGCCCGAGCAGAAGCAGTTCTTC. Translating it yields CASSSQRKLAPEQKQFF. The whole variable domain, remainder taken from reference TRBV7-3 and TRBJ2-1, is GAGVSQTPSNKVTEKGKYVELRCDPISGHTALYWYRQSLGQGPEFLIYFQGTGAADDSGLPNDRFFAVRPEGSVSTLKIQRTERGDSAVYLCASSSQRKLAPEQKQFFGPGTRLTVL.

The chain carries TRBV6-5 and TRBJ2-1; 13 positions match TRBD2. Germline values: CDR1 MNHEY, CDR2 SVGAGI. Unmatched junction bases numbered 6, after V lost 2 bases and J lost 8 bases. The CDR3 contains 16 residues. The CDR3 nucleotides read TGTGCCAGCAGTTACGCCACTAGCGGGAGGGGGCATGAGCAGTTCTTC. This gives the protein CASSYATSGRGHEQFF.

This clonotype has a handful of counts. The chain combines TRBV7-3 with TRBJ2-2, with D perhaps being TRBD1 or TRBD2 (5 bases each). V was pared by 0 bases and J by 4 bases, with 24 bases between. The CDR3 totals 20 residues. CDR1 is SGHTA, CDR2 FQGTGA, per germline. Here the CDR3 reads CASSLTGVVTSGTTTGELFF. The CDR3 region has the DNA TGTGCCAGCAGCTTAACGGGGGTGGTCACAAGCGGTACTACCACCGGGGAGCTGTTTTTT. The whole variable domain, remainder taken from reference TRBV7-3 and TRBJ2-2, is GAGVSQTPSNKVTEKGKYVELRCDPISGHTALYWYRQSLGQGPEFLIYFQGTGAADDSGLPNDRFFAVRPEGSVSTLKIQRTERGDSAVYLCASSLTGVVTSGTTTGELFFGEGSRLTVL.

This clonotype came up many times. Germline and junction disagree at one end, which may indicate a read error. CDR3 amino acids: CASSLGGGYNEQFF. In DNA, the CDR3 is TGTGCCAGCAGCTTGGGGGGGGGGTACAATGAGCAGTTCTTC. The V gene is TRBV5-1, the J gene TRBJ2-1; 7 bases are a match to TRBD2. The CDR3 has 14 residues. Per the germline V gene, CDR1 is SGHRS and CDR2 is YFSETQ. Variable domain in full (rest from reference TRBV5-1 and TRBJ2-1): KAGVTQTPRYLIKTRGQQVTLSCSPISGHRSVSWYQQTPGQGLQFLFEYFSETQRNKGNFPGRFSGRQFSNSRSEMNVSTLELGDSALYLCASSLGGGYNEQFFGPGTRLTVL.

Note on this clonotype: Mismatch with germline at one junction end may stem from a read error. This sequence joins TRBV7-9 and TRBJ2-7; TRBD2 might be the D (7 bases). The CDR3 sequence is 13 residues long. Germline V CDR1 and CDR2: SEHNR, FQNEAQ (reference sequence). CDR3 bases: TGTGCCAGCAGCCCCCGGGGGGCGGGACCAGAAGTCTTC. This codes for CASSPRGAGPEVF.

The chain couples TRBV11-2 to TRBJ2-1; D uncertain. The CDR3 is 14 residues long. Germline V gene sequence: CDR1 SGHAT, CDR2 FQNNGV. V lost 6 bases and J 1 base, leaving 10 bases between the germline ends. Here the CDR3 DNA reads TGTGCCAGCAGAACCCCAGGATCCTACAATGAGCAGTTCTTC. This gives the protein CASRTPGSYNEQFF.